The rows below give T cell receptor beta chains drawn from one sample of a study of spatial heterogeneity in lung cancer. One entry per CDR3 protein results from TCRdb running MiXCR on the 5' RACE reads. The table lists approximately 92,000 distinct CDR3 sequences, 9.5% to 15% of them singletons. Material: PBMCs, obtained at surgery. These receptors were obtained from a male donor with early-stage non-small cell lung cancer. Both conserved end residues are part of each CDR3. For some rows the clone size is stated as once, few or many, or as a class when expanded; others skip it.

V: TRBV3-1
J: TRBJ2-1
size: .
CDR3: CASSQDRGFGQFF

V: TRBV6-5
J: TRBJ2-7
size: few
CDR3: CASSYSLAGGRNEQYF

V: TRBV28
J: TRBJ2-7
size: many
CDR3: CASSSGSSYEQYF

V: TRBV7-9
J: TRBJ1-1
size: few
CDR3: CASSSPTAGNGFNTEAFF

V: TRBV28
J: TRBJ1-2
size: few
CDR3: CASYWGGIDYGYTF

V: TRBV21-1
J: TRBJ2-3
size: .
CDR3: CASSRLGNTDTQYF

V: TRBV20-1
J: TRBJ2-3
size: few
CDR3: CSAGALSTDTQYF

V: TRBV7-2
J: TRBJ2-5
size: many
CDR3: CASSLTLAVQETQYF

V: TRBV30
J: TRBJ2-6
size: .
CDR3: CAWTRGRARSGANVLTF

V: TRBV12-3/TRBV12-4
J: TRBJ2-3
size: .
CDR3: CASSANTDTQYF

V: TRBV28
J: TRBJ1-2
size: few
CDR3: CASSLSGGYYGYTF

V: TRBV2
J: TRBJ1-1
size: many
CDR3: CASRVPNTEAFF

V: TRBV20-1
J: TRBJ1-1
size: few
CDR3: CSARDLPRGTNTEAFF

V: TRBV7-2
J: TRBJ2-1
size: .
CDR3: CASSPSGGRSNEQFF